The 24 T cell receptor beta chains below all came from one sample that was sequenced in a study of blood T cell repertoires in COVID-19. Profiling relied on immunoSEQ multiplex PCR, and the TCRdb table lists in-frame clones only, not all of them. In the table there are a few hundred thousand clones, approximately 87% of which are singletons. The sequencing sample was made of peripheral blood. These receptors were collected from a man between 60 and 75 years old who had recovered from COVID-19.

The chain combines TRBV4-1 with TRBJ2-1, with 9 bases matching TRBD2. The CDR3 runs to 15 residues. Germline assignment: CDR1 MGHRA and CDR2 YSYEKL. The junction had 4 bases not matched to a gene; V was cut back by 1 base and J by 6 bases. CDR3 DNA sequence: TGCGCCAGCAGCCAAGGATTAGCGGGAGTCAATGAGCAGTTCTTC. Its protein product is CASSQGLAGVNEQFF.

The CDR3 sequence is CASSLIAGGTDTQYF. The CDR3 coding sequence is TGTGCCAGCAGCTTAATAGCGGGAGGCACAGATACGCAGTATTTT. The chain has TRBV7-3 and TRBJ2-3; TRBD2 matches at 9 bases. J gave up 1 base and V 1 base, and 0 bases lay outside the gene matches. Germline V gene lookup returns CDR1 SGHTA and CDR2 FQGTGA. There are 15 residues in the CDR3.

The chain uses TRBV14 and TRBJ1-5; 10 positions agree with TRBD1. Unmatched junction bases numbered 8, after V lost 11 bases and J lost 4 bases. This CDR3 has 14 amino acids. Germline V gene lookup returns CDR1 SGHDN and CDR2 FVKESK. Written as DNA, the CDR3 is TGTGCCGTTTACGACAGGGGGCGGAATCAGCCCCAGCATTTT. This sequence encodes CAVYDRGRNQPQHF.

J is TRBJ1-5 and V is TRBV6-1; no definite D call. The CDR3 runs to 15 residues. V dropped 3 bases and J dropped 4 bases, with 13 bases sitting between them. In germline, CDR1 is MNHNS, CDR2 SASEGT. CDR3 DNA sequence: TGTGCCAGCAGTGAGACCGGGTCCAGTAATCAGCCCCAGCATTTT. Amino acid sequence: CASSETGSSNQPQHF.

This chain connects TRBV5-1 to TRBJ2-3; TRBD2 agrees at 14 bases. Germline V gene sequence: CDR1 SGHRS, CDR2 YFSETQ. Trimming took 3 bases from V and 0 from J; bases not matched to a gene: 9. This CDR3 is 19 amino acids long. CDR3 sequence: CASSSPGTSGGTSTDTQYF. Written as DNA, the CDR3 is TGCGCCAGCAGCTCCCCCGGGACTAGCGGGGGAACTAGCACAGATACGCAGTATTTT.

This chain joins TRBV12-5 and TRBJ1-1; 7 bases line up with TRBD1. The ends lost 2 bases at V and 5 bases at J; junction bases unmatched: 14. CDR1 and CDR2 from the germline V gene are LGHNT and FRNRAP. The CDR3 length is 17 residues. The CDR3 DNA sequence: TGTGCTAGTGGTTTGACACCTCGACAGGGCAGGGGGACTGAAGCTTTCTTT. This translates into CASGLTPRQGRGTEAFF. Variable domain in full (rest from reference TRBV12-5 and TRBJ1-1): DARVTQTPRHKVTEMGQEVTMRCQPILGHNTVFWYRQTMMQGLELLAYFRNRAPLDDSGMPKDRFSAEMPDATLATLKIQPSEPRDSAVYFCASGLTPRQGRGTEAFFGQGTRLTVV.

This sequence joins TRBV5-4 and TRBJ2-3; TRBD2 agrees at 12 bases. The germline CDR1 and CDR2 sequences are SGHNT and YYREEE (reference sequence). The CDR3 is 15 residues long. V gave up 3 bases and J gave up 7 bases; unmatched junction bases: 6. CDR3 sequence (DNA): TGTGCCAGCAGCTCGGACACTAGCGGGGGGAATACGCAGTATTTT. Amino acids: CASSSDTSGGNTQYF.

The V and J genes are TRBV5-8 and TRBJ2-3; D may be TRBD1 (6 bases). Germline CDR1 reads SGHTS; CDR2 reads YDEGEE. V lost 0 bases, J lost 5 bases, and 10 bases lay in between. The CDR3 consists of 14 residues. The CDR3 protein is CASSLVPGVDTQYF. DNA of the CDR3: TGTGCCAGCAGCTTGGTTCCAGGGGTAGATACGCAGTATTTT.

This chain joins TRBV5-4 and TRBJ1-1, with D unresolved. Germline V lookup: CDR1 SGHNT, CDR2 YYREEE (reference sequence). The germline V and J ends were trimmed by 3 bases and 0 bases, with 9 bases remaining between them. The CDR3 is 14 residues long. DNA of the CDR3: TGTGCCAGCAGCTGGGAGTGGATGAACACTGAAGCTTTCTTT. This translates into CASSWEWMNTEAFF.

Comments on this clone: Other nucleotide sequences in the sample specify the same CDR3. The chain uses TRBV3-1 (or the pseudogene TRBV3-2) and TRBJ1-6; no clear D. Trimming left V 0 bases short and J 4 bases short, with 7 bases between. Germline V gives CDR1 LGHDT, CDR2 YNNKEL (reference sequence). This CDR3 contains 15 residues. The CDR3 nucleotides read TGTGCCAGCAGCCAAGATCTCAGGTATAATTCACCCCTCCACTTT. As protein: CASSQDLRYNSPLHF.

This chain uses TRBV27 with TRBJ1-1; the D gene is possibly TRBD1 (6 bases). V was clipped by 6 bases and J by 0 bases, with 14 bases between them. The CDR3 has 15 amino acids. CDR1 and CDR2 from the germline V gene are MNHEY and SMNVEV (reference sequence). The CDR3: CASRTNRDMNTEAFF. CDR3 sequence (DNA): TGTGCCAGCAGGACAAACAGGGACATGAACACTGAAGCTTTCTTT.

The chain uses TRBV29-1 and TRBJ2-1, with D possibly being TRBD2 (5 bases). The germline CDR1 and CDR2 sequences are SQVTM and ANQGSEA. V was trimmed by 4 bases and J by 3 bases, leaving 10 bases between them. The CDR3 loop spans 13 amino acids. The CDR3 is CSVGPGNYNEQFF. CDR3 DNA sequence: TGCAGCGTTGGGCCGGGGAACTACAATGAGCAGTTCTTC.

The chain uses TRBV3-1 (or the pseudogene TRBV3-2) and TRBJ1-5; D ambiguous. The CDR3 extends over 15 amino acids. Germline V gene lookup returns CDR1 LGHDT and CDR2 YNNKEL (reference sequence). Between the trimmed V and J ends, which lost 0 bases and 0 bases, there was a span of 6 bases. CDR3 protein: CASSQDMSSNQPQHF. The CDR3 nucleotides read TGTGCCAGCAGCCAAGATATGAGTAGCAATCAGCCCCAGCATTTT.

J is TRBJ1-2 and V is TRBV7-2; 7 bases are a match to TRBD1. CDR3 length equals 13 residues. Germline CDR1 SGHTA, CDR2 FQGNSA. Trimming took 5 bases from V and 8 from J; bases not matched to a gene: 8. The CDR3 loop is CASSRDREGGYTF. The CDR3, as DNA: TGTGCCAGCAGCCGCGACAGGGAAGGCGGCTACACCTTC.

The rearrangement joins TRBV5-1 to TRBJ2-2; 9 nucleotides agree with TRBD1. The V segment lost 3 bases and the J segment 4 bases; nucleotides outside the gene matches: 7. CDR1 is SGHRS, CDR2 YFSETQ, per germline. The CDR3 runs 16 residues. CDR3 DNA: TGCGCCAGCAGCTCCGGACAGGGGAGGGTCACCGGGGAGCTGTTTTTT. This encodes CASSSGQGRVTGELFF.

In this sample, this clone turned up a few times. The chain links TRBV3-1 (or the pseudogene TRBV3-2) to TRBJ2-3; 9 nucleotides line up with TRBD2. The CDR3 is made up of 18 amino acids. V trimming: 2 bases; J trimming: 5 bases; junction bases outside the gene matches: 14. Germline CDR1 and CDR2: LGHDT and YNNKEL (reference sequence). The CDR3 sequence: CASSQPALAGGQGDTQYF. The DNA of the CDR3 is TGTGCCAGCAGCCAACCCGCCCTTGCGGGAGGGCAGGGAGATACGCAGTATTTT.

The chain carries TRBV11-1 and TRBJ1-6, with D possibly being TRBD1 (5 bases). Trimming pared 8 bases from V and 4 bases from J, leaving 9 bases between. The V gene's germline CDR1 is SGHAT and CDR2 FQDESV (reference sequence). This CDR3 has 13 residues. Here the CDR3 DNA reads TGTGCCAGCGGACGGGGGTATAATTCACCCCTCCACTTT. Protein product: CASGRGYNSPLHF.

This chain's CDR3 is CASSKKARRLGNFPYGYTF. Here the CDR3 DNA reads TGTGCCAGCAGCAAAAAGGCTAGGAGGCTGGGGAATTTTCCCTATGGCTACACCTTC. The chain links TRBV21-1 to TRBJ1-2. TRBV21-1 is a known pseudogene. CDR3 length: 19 residues.

The genes are TRBV25-1 and TRBJ2-7; 13 bases map to TRBD2. The germline V gene has CDR1 MGHDK and CDR2 SYGVNS. The CDR3 sequence is 16 residues long. The junction had 10 bases not matched to a gene; V was cut back by 3 bases and J by 8 bases. CDR3 DNA: TGTGCCAGCAGTGATCCAAACCCGGGACTAGCGGGAAAGCAGTACTTC. Its translation is CASSDPNPGLAGKQYF.

The genes are TRBV3-1 (or the pseudogene TRBV3-2) and TRBJ2-7; 11 nucleotides agree with TRBD1. The junction had 11 bases not matched to a gene; V was cut back by 5 bases and J by 5 bases. Per the germline V gene, CDR1 is LGHDT and CDR2 is YNNKEL (reference sequence). The CDR3 consists of 16 residues. This CDR3 is CASSYRTGGRGNEQYF. In DNA form, the CDR3 reads TGTGCCAGCAGCTATAGGACAGGGGGCAGAGGAAACGAGCAGTACTTC.

V and J are TRBV28 and TRBJ1-2; 9 bases align to TRBD1. Germline V gene sequence: CDR1 MDHEN, CDR2 SYDVKM. Trimming cost V 5 bases and J 4 bases; bases outside gene matches: 11. CDR3 length: 16 amino acids. CDR3: CASSGATGGTFYGYTF. CDR3 DNA sequence: TGTGCCAGCAGTGGAGCTACAGGGGGCACCTTCTATGGCTACACCTTC.

This clone was seen only a few times. The V and J genes are TRBV30 and TRBJ1-1; D is unresolved. The CDR3 contains 12 residues. CDR1 is GTSNPN, CDR2 SVGIG, per germline (reference sequence). V lost 0 bases to trimming and J lost 7 bases, with 9 bases between them. CDR3 protein: CAWSVGTLEAFF. The CDR3 nucleotides are TGTGCCTGGAGTGTGGGCACCCTTGAAGCTTTCTTT.

The chain uses TRBV6-5 and TRBJ1-5; perhaps TRBD1 as D (6 bases). In germline, CDR1 is MNHEY, CDR2 SVGAGI. V lost 10 bases and J lost 3, with 16 bases in between. The length of the CDR3 is 14 residues. The CDR3 region is CATELDRLNQPQHF. The CDR3 DNA reads as TGTGCCACCGAATTGGACAGACTCAATCAGCCCCAGCATTTT.

The rearrangement joins TRBV2 to TRBJ1-5, with TRBD1 as a possible D gene (5 bases). CDR1 is SNHLY and CDR2 is FYNNEI in the germline V gene. V dropped 4 bases and J dropped 10 bases, with 14 bases sitting between them. CDR3 length equals 13 residues. The CDR3 nucleotides read TGTGCCAGCAGTGGCCAGGGCGTTGATCCCCAGCATTTT. It translates to CASSGQGVDPQHF.